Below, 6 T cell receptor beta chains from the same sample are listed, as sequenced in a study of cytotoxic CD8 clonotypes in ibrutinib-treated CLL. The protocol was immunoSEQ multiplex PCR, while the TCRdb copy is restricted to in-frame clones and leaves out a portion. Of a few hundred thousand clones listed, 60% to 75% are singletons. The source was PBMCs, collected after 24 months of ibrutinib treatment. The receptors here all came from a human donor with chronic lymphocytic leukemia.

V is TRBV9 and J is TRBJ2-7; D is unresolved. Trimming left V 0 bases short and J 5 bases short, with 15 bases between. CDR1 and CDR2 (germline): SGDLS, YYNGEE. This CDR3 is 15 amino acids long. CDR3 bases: TGTGCCAGCAGCGTAGATATAGAGGCATACGACGAGCAGTACTTC. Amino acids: CASSVDIEAYDEQYF.

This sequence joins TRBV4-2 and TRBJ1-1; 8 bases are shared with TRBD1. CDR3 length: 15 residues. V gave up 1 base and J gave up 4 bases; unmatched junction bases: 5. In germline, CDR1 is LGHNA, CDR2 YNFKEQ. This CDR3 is CASSQGQGAITEAFF. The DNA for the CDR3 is TGTGCCAGCAGCCAAGGGCAGGGGGCGATCACTGAAGCTTTCTTT.

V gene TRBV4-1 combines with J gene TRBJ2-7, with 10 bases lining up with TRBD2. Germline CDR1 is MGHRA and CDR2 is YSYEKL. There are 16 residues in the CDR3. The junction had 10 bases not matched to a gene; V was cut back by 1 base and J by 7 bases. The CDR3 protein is CASSQGVLAGEEEQYF. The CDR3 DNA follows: TGCGCCAGCAGCCAAGGGGTGCTAGCGGGAGAGGAAGAGCAGTACTTC.

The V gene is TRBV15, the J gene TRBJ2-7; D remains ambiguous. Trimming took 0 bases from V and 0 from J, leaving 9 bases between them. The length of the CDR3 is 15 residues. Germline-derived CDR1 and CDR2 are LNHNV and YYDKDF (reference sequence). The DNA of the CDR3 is TGTGCCACCAGCAGAGATCTCCCCAGCTCCTACGAGCAGTACTTC. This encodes CATSRDLPSSYEQYF.

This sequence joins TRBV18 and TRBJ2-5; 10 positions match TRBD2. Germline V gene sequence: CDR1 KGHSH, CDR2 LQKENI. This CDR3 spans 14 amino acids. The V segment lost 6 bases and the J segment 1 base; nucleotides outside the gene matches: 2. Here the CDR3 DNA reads TGTGCCAGCTCCCCTAGCGGGAGCCAAGAGACCCAGTACTTC. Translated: CASSPSGSQETQYF.

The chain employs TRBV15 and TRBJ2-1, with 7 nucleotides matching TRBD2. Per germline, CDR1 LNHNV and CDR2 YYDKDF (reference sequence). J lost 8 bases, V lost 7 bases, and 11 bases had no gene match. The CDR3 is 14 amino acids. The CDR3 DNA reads TGTGCCACCACTGGCGGGAGTGGAAGAGATGAGCAGTTCTTC. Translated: CATTGGSGRDEQFF. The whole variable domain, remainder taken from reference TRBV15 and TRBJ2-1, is DAMVIQNPRYQVTQFGKPVTLSCSQTLNHNVMYWYQQKSSQAPKLLFHYYDKDFNNEADTPDNFQSRRPNTSFCFLDIRSPGLGDTAMYLCATTGGSGRDEQFFGPGTRLTVL.